This T cell receptor (beta chain) was found in a study of T cells expressing NK-cell markers. Study-level information: Sequencing of TCR beta repertoires drew on sorted CD3+CD56+NKG2C+, CD3+CD56+NKG2C- and CD3+CD56-NKG2C+ T cells. Study findings and constraints: Several donors likewise had their CD3+CD56-NKG2C+ fraction led by these clonotypes.

This CDR3 has 13 residues. CDR1 is KGHDR, CDR2 SFDVKD, per germline. As to this clonotype: Its antigen is unknown.

Reprocessing the 5' RACE reads, TCRdb reports a single entry for every CDR3 protein and omits DNA. The record lists over 150,000 distinct CDR3 sequences, of which the ten most abundant hold roughly 21%. The source material was blood T cells: a sorted CD56 or NKG2C T cell subset, CD4+ or CD8+ T cells, or bulk PBMC T cells (not recorded which). The gene calls are TRBV24-1 and TRBJ2-2; the D call of TRBD1 rests on TCRdb alone, since no DNA is present to check it. The TCR comes from a man between 18 and 69 years old in good health. This CDR3 is CATGGTGTGELFF.